This passage covers 3 T cell receptor beta chains from one sample sequenced in a study of early T cells in non-severe SARS-CoV-2 infection. One entry per CDR3 protein, called by TCRdb with MiXCR from the 5' RACE reads. The sample yields roughly 32,000 distinct CDR3 sequences, roughly 3.9% seen once. Sequencing was performed on whole blood. Receptors were obtained from an adult who was a healthcare worker with PCR-confirmed SARS-CoV-2 infection or an uninfected control (not recorded which).

This clonotype was picked up many times. The CDR3 spells CASSALEGGEQYF. Written as DNA, the CDR3 is TGTGCCAGCAGTGCACTCGAGGGTGGGGAGCAGTACTTC. This chain links TRBV12-3 or TRBV12-4 with TRBJ2-7; D might be TRBD2 (5 bases). The V end was cut by 5 bases, the J end by 7 bases, with 15 bases between. The CDR3 covers 13 residues.

This clonotype was counted at least ten times. The chain couples TRBV3-1 to TRBJ2-1; 9 bases agree with TRBD2. The CDR3 has 16 residues. The germline V gene encodes CDR1 LGHDT and CDR2 YNNKEL (reference sequence). V gave up 5 bases and J gave up 7 bases; unmatched junction bases: 12. The CDR3 sequence is CASSSRVAGDRNEQFF. The CDR3 nucleotides read TGTGCCAGCAGCTCCCGGGTAGCGGGAGACAGAAATGAGCAGTTCTTC.

This clonotype was found many times. The chain couples TRBV4-3 to TRBJ2-2; D unclear. The germline V and J ends were trimmed by 2 bases and 1 base, with 8 bases remaining between them. The CDR3 covers 15 residues. CDR1 and CDR2 from the germline V gene are LGHNA and YSLEER. CDR3 loop: CASSQFRQNTGELFF. The CDR3 DNA reads as TGCGCCAGCAGCCAATTTAGACAGAACACCGGGGAGCTGTTTTTT.